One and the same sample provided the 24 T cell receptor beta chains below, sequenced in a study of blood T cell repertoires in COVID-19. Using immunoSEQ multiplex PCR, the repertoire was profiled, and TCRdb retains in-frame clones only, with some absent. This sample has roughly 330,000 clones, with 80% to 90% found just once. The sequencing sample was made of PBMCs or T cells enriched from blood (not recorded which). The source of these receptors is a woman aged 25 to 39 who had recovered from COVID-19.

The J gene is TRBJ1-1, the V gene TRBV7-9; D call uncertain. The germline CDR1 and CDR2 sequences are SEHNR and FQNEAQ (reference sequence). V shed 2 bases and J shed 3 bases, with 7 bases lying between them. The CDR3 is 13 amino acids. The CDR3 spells CASSLTTDTEAFF. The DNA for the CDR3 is TGTGCCAGCAGCTTAACCACGGACACTGAAGCTTTCTTT.

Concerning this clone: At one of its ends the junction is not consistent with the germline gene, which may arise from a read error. DNA of the CDR3: TGTGCCGGGAGACAGGGGCCTAATGAAAAACTGTTTTTT. Encoded protein: CAGRQGPNEKLFF. This chain connects TRBV30 to TRBJ1-4; 8 nucleotides align to TRBD1. CDR3 length: 13 residues. CDR1 GTSNPN and CDR2 SVGIG come from the germline V gene (reference sequence).

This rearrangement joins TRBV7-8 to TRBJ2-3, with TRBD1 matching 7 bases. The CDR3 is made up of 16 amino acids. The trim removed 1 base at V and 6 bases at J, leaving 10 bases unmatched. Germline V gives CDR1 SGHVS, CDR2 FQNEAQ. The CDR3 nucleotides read TGTGCCAGCAGCTTAGTGACAGGGAATCCCGCCGATACGCAGTATTTT. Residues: CASSLVTGNPADTQYF.

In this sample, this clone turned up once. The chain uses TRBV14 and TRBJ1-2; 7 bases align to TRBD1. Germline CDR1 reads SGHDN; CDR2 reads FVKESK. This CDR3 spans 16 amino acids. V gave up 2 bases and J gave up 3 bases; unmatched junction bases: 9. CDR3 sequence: CASSQRRQGGHYGYTF. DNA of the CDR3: TGTGCCAGCAGCCAAAGAAGACAAGGGGGCCACTATGGCTACACCTTC. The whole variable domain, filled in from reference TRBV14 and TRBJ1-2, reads EAGVTQFPSHSVIEKGQTVTLRCDPISGHDNLYWYRRVMGKEIKFLLHFVKESKQDESGMPNNRFLAERTGGTYSTLKVQPAELEDSGVYFCASSQRRQGGHYGYTFGSGTRLTVV.

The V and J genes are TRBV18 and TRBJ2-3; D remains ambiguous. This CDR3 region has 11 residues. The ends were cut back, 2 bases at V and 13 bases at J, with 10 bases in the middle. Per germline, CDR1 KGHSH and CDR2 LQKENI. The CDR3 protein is CASSPKNQKYF. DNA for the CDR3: TGTGCCAGCTCACCAAAGAATCAGAAGTATTTT.

Written as DNA, the CDR3 is TGTGCCAGCAGTCAGACGGGGACGCAGTATTTT. Translation gives CASSQTGTQYF. This chain links TRBV6-2 or TRBV6-3 with TRBJ2-3, with a tentative D call TRBD2 (5 bases). Germline V gene lookup returns CDR1 MNHEY and CDR2 SVGEGT. The CDR3 has 11 residues. Trimming stripped 5 bases from V and 9 bases from J, with 9 bases between.

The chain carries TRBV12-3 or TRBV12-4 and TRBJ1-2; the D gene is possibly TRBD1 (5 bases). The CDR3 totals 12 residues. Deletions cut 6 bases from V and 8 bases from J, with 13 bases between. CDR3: CASSFRVVGYTF. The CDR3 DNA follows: TGTGCCAGCAGCTTCAGGGTAGTCGGCTACACCTTC.

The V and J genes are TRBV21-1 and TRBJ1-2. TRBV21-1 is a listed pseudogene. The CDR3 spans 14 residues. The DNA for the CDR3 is TGTGCCAGCAGCAAAGACGCAGCGAGCTATGGCTACACCTTC. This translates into CASSKDAASYGYTF.

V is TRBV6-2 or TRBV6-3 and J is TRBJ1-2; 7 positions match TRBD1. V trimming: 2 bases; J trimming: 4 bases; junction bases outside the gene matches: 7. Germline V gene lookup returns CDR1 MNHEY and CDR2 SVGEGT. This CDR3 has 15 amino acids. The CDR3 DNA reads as TGTGCCAGCAGTTACGGGGACAGCAATATCTATGGCTACACCTTC. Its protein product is CASSYGDSNIYGYTF.

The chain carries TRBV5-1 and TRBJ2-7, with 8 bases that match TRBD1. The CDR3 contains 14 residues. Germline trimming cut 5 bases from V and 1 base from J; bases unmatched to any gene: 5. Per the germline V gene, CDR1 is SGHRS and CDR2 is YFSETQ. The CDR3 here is CASSGQGESYEQYF. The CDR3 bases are TGCGCCAGCAGTGGACAGGGCGAATCCTACGAGCAGTACTTC.

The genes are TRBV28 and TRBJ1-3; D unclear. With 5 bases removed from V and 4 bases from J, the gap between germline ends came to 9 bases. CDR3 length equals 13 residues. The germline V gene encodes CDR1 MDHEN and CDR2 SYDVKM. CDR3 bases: TGTGCCAGCAGTAACGCGGCCGGAAACACCATATATTTT. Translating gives CASSNAAGNTIYF.

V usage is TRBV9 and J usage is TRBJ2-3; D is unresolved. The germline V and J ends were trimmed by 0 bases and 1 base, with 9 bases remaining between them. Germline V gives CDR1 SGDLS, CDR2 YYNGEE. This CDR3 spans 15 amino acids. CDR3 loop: CASSVVSVGTDTQYF. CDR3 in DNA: TGTGCCAGCAGCGTAGTCAGCGTGGGCACAGATACGCAGTATTTT.

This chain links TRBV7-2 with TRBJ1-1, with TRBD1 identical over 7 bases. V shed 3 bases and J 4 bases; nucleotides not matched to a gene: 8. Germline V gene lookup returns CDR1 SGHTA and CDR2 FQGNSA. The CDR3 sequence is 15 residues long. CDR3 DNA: TGTGCCAGCAGCTTCAACTGGGCAGGGGGCACTGAAGCTTTCTTT. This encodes CASSFNWAGGTEAFF.

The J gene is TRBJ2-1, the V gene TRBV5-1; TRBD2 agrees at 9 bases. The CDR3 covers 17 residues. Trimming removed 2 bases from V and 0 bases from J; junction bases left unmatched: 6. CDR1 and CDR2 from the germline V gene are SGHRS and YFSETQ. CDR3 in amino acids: CASSFLSGGSSYNEQFF. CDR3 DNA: TGCGCCAGCAGCTTCCTGAGCGGGGGGAGCTCCTACAATGAGCAGTTCTTC.

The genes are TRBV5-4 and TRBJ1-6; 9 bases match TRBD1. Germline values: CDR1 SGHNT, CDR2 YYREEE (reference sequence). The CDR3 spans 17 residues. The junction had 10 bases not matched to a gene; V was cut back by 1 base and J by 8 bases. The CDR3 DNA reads TGTGCCAGCAGCTTGCTAGGACAGGGGTCGTACCATTCACCCCTCCACTTT. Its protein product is CASSLLGQGSYHSPLHF.

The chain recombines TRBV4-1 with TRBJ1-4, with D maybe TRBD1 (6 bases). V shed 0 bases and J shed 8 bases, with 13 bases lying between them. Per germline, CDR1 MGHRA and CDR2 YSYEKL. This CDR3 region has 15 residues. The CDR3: CASSQDRGRSEKLFF. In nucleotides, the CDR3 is TGCGCCAGCAGCCAAGACAGGGGTCGGAGCGAAAAACTGTTTTTT.

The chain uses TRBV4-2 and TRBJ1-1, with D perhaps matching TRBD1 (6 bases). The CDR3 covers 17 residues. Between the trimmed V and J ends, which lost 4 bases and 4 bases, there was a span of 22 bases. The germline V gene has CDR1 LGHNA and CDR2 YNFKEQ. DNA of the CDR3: TGTGCCAGCAGCCCCGTGGCGCAGGGGTATTGGGGCACTGAAGCTTTCTTT. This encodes CASSPVAQGYWGTEAFF.

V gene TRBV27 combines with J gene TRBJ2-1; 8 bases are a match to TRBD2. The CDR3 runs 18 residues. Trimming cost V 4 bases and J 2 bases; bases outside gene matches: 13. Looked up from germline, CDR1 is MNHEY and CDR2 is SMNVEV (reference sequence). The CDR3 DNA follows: TGTGCCAGCAGTTCAACCCTTAGCGGGGAAGGACCCTACAATGAGCAGTTCTTC. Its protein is CASSSTLSGEGPYNEQFF.

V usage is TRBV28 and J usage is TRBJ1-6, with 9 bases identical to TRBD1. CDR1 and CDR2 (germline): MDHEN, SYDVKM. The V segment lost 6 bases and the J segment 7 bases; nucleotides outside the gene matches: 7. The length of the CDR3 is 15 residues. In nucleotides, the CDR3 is TGTGCCAGCAGAGAGACCGGGACAGGGAATTCACCCCTCCACTTT. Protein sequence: CASRETGTGNSPLHF.

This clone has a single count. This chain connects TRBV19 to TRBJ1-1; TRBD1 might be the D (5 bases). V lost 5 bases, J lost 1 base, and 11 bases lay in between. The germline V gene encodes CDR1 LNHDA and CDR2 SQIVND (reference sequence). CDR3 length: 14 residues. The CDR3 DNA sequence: TGTGCCAGTAGTGCAAGGGGTAAGAACACTGAAGCTTTCTTT. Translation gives CASSARGKNTEAFF.

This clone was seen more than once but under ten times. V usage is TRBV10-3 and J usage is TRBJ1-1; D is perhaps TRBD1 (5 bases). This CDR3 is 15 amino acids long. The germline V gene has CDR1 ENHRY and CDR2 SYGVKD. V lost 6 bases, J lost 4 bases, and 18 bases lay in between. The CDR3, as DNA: TGTGCCATCAGATGGGGCACGGATCGGCGCACTGAAGCTTTCTTT. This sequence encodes CAIRWGTDRRTEAFF.

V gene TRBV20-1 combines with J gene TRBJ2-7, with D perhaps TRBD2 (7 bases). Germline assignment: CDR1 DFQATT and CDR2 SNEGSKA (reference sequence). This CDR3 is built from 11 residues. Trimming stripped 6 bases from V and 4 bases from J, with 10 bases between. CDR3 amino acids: CSARGLYEQYF. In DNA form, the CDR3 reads TGCAGTGCGCGGGGGCTATACGAGCAGTACTTC.

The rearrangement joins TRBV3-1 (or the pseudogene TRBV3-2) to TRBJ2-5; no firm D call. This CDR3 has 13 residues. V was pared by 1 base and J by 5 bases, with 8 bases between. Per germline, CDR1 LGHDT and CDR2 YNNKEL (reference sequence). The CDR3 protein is CASSQGGRETQYF. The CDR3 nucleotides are TGTGCCAGCAGCCAAGGCGGCCGGGAGACCCAGTACTTC.

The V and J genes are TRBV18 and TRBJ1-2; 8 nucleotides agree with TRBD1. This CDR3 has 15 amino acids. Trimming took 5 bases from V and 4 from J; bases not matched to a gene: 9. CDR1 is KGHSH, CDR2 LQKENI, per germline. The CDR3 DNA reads TGTGCCAGCTCAGGTGGGACAGGCGAATCCTATGGCTACACCTTC. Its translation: CASSGGTGESYGYTF.